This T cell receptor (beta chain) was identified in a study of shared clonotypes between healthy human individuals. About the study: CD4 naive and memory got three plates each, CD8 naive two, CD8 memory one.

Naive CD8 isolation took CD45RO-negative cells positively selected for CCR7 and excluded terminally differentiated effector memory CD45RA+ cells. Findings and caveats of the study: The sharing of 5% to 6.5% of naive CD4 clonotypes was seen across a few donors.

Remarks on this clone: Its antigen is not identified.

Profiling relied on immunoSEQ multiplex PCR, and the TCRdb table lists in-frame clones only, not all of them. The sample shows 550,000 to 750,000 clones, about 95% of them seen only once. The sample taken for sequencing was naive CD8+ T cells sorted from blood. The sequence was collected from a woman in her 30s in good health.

CDR3 protein: CATSLGQMGHIQYF. In nucleotides, the CDR3 is TGTGCCACCTCCCTGGGACAAATGGGCCACATTCAGTACTTC. The V and J genes are TRBV28 and TRBJ2-4, with D perhaps matching TRBD1 (6 bases). Deletions cut 10 bases from V and 8 bases from J, with 21 bases between. The V gene's germline CDR1 is MDHEN and CDR2 SYDVKM. This CDR3 has 14 amino acids.